A single sample gave rise to the 27 T cell receptor beta chains below, sequenced in a study of T cells in Graves' hyperthyroidism and ophthalmopathy. RNA transcripts were the template for amplifying TCR beta CDR3 regions. A first-round RT-PCR of the TCR CDR3 used the HTBI primer set. TCRdb analysed the multiplex PCR reads with MiXCR anew, one entry per CDR3 protein. This sample has about 640,000 distinct CDR3 sequences, with around 21% found just once. The sequencing input was blood. All receptors come from a man under 40 with Graves' ophthalmopathy.

J is TRBJ2-1 and V is TRBV20-1; D gene unclear. The CDR3 runs 11 residues. Germline CDR1 is DFQATT and CDR2 is SNEGSKA (reference sequence). V was shortened by 0 bases and J by 13 bases, with 10 bases between the two germline ends. The CDR3 spells CSARDIGGQFF. In DNA form, the CDR3 reads TGCAGTGCTAGAGATATTGGCGGACAGTTCTTC.

This clonotype was seen at least ten times. The V gene is TRBV7-3, the J gene TRBJ2-7; 9 bases are a match to TRBD2. The CDR3 is made up of 16 amino acids. The V gene's germline CDR1 is SGHTA and CDR2 FQGTGA. V trimming: 5 bases; J trimming: 6 bases; junction bases outside the gene matches: 14. CDR3 loop: CASSHALAGTSREQYF. As DNA, the CDR3 is TGTGCCAGCAGCCACGCGCTAGCGGGAACGTCCCGCGAGCAGTACTTC.

This clonotype has only a few counts. The chain has TRBV6-6 and TRBJ1-2, with 7 positions matching TRBD1. J lost 4 bases, V lost 0 bases, and 2 bases had no gene match. The CDR3 consists of 14 residues. Germline V gene sequence: CDR1 MNHNY, CDR2 SVGAGI (reference sequence). CDR3: CASSYSRQGYGYTF. The CDR3 coding sequence is TGTGCCAGCAGTTACTCGCGACAGGGCTATGGCTACACCTTC.

This chain uses TRBV6-1 with TRBJ1-5; 7 bases align to TRBD1. The CDR3 consists of 16 residues. The V gene end was trimmed by 5 bases and the J gene end by 4 bases; junction bases not matched to a gene: 11. Germline assignment: CDR1 MNHNS and CDR2 SASEGT. CDR3 protein: CASSFPRDRWNQPQHF. DNA for the CDR3: TGTGCCAGCAGTTTCCCTCGGGACAGATGGAATCAGCCCCAGCATTTT.

This chain links TRBV12-3 or TRBV12-4 with TRBJ2-5, with D tentatively TRBD2 (7 bases). Trimming pared 4 bases from V and 5 bases from J, leaving 20 bases between. This CDR3 has 16 residues. CDR3 sequence (DNA): TGTGCCAGCAGTTCCCGTTTGGGGGGGCGAAGGGAGACCCAGTACTTC. Its translation is CASSSRLGGRRETQYF.

The chain joins TRBV20-1 to TRBJ2-3; 10 nucleotides match TRBD2. CDR3 length equals 17 residues. Germline CDR1 and CDR2: DFQATT and SNEGSKA (reference sequence). The junction had 8 bases not matched to a gene; V was cut back by 0 bases and J by 2 bases. For the CDR3, the DNA is TGCAGTGCTAGAGATAATAGCGGGAGGCCCGCCACAGATACGCAGTATTTT. This translates into CSARDNSGRPATDTQYF.

This clonotype was counted between two and nine times. The V gene is TRBV28, the J gene TRBJ1-1; D is unclear. The length of the CDR3 is 13 residues. The V gene lost 5 bases and the J gene lost 8 bases, with 15 bases spanning the gap. The germline V gene has CDR1 MDHEN and CDR2 SYDVKM. CDR3 DNA sequence: TGTGCCAGCAGTAACGTCCTAAGCTCAGAAGCTTTCTTT. It yields the protein CASSNVLSSEAFF.

This clonotype appeared once. The CDR3 sequence: CSVGLPGWDEAFF. The CDR3 DNA reads as TGCAGCGTTGGGCTCCCCGGGTGGGACGAAGCTTTCTTT. The chain uses TRBV29-1 and TRBJ1-1, with D possibly matching TRBD1 (5 bases). Germline values: CDR1 SQVTM, CDR2 ANQGSEA. The CDR3 totals 13 residues. Trimming stripped 4 bases from V and 8 bases from J, with 17 bases between.

This clonotype was found many times. The V gene is TRBV30, the J gene TRBJ1-5; no clear D. The CDR3 consists of 14 residues. V lost 7 bases, J lost 0 bases, and 13 bases lay in between. Germline lookup yields CDR1 GTSNPN and CDR2 SVGIG (reference sequence). The CDR3 reads CASSKTYSNQPQHF. The CDR3 DNA reads TGTGCCTCCTCGAAGACGTATAGCAATCAGCCCCAGCATTTT.

In DNA form, the CDR3 reads TGTGCCAGCAGCCAAGATTTGGGTTTTGGCTTCTATGGCTACACCTTC. As protein: CASSQDLGFGFYGYTF. This rearrangement joins TRBV3-1 to TRBJ1-2; D gene uncertain. The CDR3 spans 16 residues. V lost 0 bases and J lost 4, with 15 bases in between. The germline V gene has CDR1 LGHDT and CDR2 YNNKEL (reference sequence).

This clonotype was found many times. V gene TRBV5-1 combines with J gene TRBJ2-1; D gene unclear. V lost 1 base and J 7 bases, leaving 12 bases between the germline ends. Germline V gene data show CDR1 as SGHRS and CDR2 as YFSETQ. The CDR3 runs 14 residues. CDR3 amino acids: CASSLLGFENEQFF. The CDR3 DNA follows: TGCGCCAGCAGCTTGCTAGGCTTTGAGAATGAGCAGTTCTTC.

This clonotype was seen repeatedly, ten times or more. J is TRBJ1-1 and V is TRBV3-1; no reliable D call. The ends were cut back, 1 base at V and 1 base at J, with 7 bases in the middle. Germline loops: CDR1 LGHDT, CDR2 YNNKEL (reference sequence). There are 14 residues in the CDR3. This chain's CDR3 is CASSQGLGNTEAFF. The CDR3 DNA is TGTGCCAGCAGCCAAGGCCTCGGGAACACTGAAGCTTTCTTT.

The chain is built from TRBV20-1 and TRBJ2-5; 7 bases agree with TRBD1. V trimming: 3 bases; J trimming: 4 bases; junction bases outside the gene matches: 5. This CDR3 is 13 amino acids long. CDR1 DFQATT and CDR2 SNEGSKA come from the germline V gene (reference sequence). Here the CDR3 reads CSASARGTETQYF. The CDR3 DNA follows: TGCAGTGCTAGTGCCAGGGGGACAGAGACCCAGTACTTC.

This clonotype was seen at least ten times. CDR3 in amino acids: CSASPNRGRGVGTEAFF. CDR3 DNA sequence: TGCAGTGCTAGCCCCAACAGGGGGCGCGGAGTAGGTACTGAAGCTTTCTTT. The V gene is TRBV20-1, the J gene TRBJ1-1; 9 bases line up with TRBD1. The CDR3 spans 17 residues. Germline CDR1 is DFQATT and CDR2 is SNEGSKA (reference sequence). J was trimmed by 5 bases and V by 3 bases; bases with no gene match: 16.

This clonotype showed up just a few times. This chain links TRBV27 with TRBJ2-3; a possible D gene is TRBD2 (6 bases). CDR3 size: 14 residues. The V gene's germline CDR1 is MNHEY and CDR2 SMNVEV (reference sequence). Trimming shortened V by 4 bases and J by 4 bases, and 12 bases separated the two germline ends. CDR3 residues: CASSSGEGPDTQYF. The DNA for the CDR3 is TGTGCCAGCAGTTCGGGAGAGGGGCCAGATACGCAGTATTTT.

This clonotype was seen many times. J is TRBJ2-5 and V is TRBV3-1; D not resolved. Trimming removed 1 base from V and 1 base from J, with 10 bases in between. Germline CDR1 and CDR2: LGHDT and YNNKEL (reference sequence). The CDR3 contains 15 residues. CDR3 in DNA: TGTGCCAGCAGCCAAGCGCTAGGAGTCCAAGAGACCCAGTACTTC. This sequence encodes CASSQALGVQETQYF.

The sample holds many counts of this clonotype. The chain carries TRBV7-6 and TRBJ2-1, with 7 nucleotides matching TRBD2. V gave up 4 bases and J gave up 6 bases; unmatched junction bases: 9. Germline V lookup: CDR1 SGHVS, CDR2 FNYEAQ. The CDR3 has 15 amino acids. CDR3 nucleotides: TGTGCCAGCAGCTCCTTTGGCGGGAGAATCAATGAGCAGTTCTTC. Its protein is CASSSFGGRINEQFF.

The gene calls are TRBV29-1 and TRBJ2-7; TRBD2 matches at 7 bases. CDR3 length equals 14 residues. With V trimmed by 2 bases and J by 1 base, 5 bases remained unmatched. Germline V lookup: CDR1 SQVTM, CDR2 ANQGSEA. Here the CDR3 reads CSVETGTKSYEQYF. The CDR3 DNA follows: TGCAGCGTTGAAACCGGGACTAAATCCTACGAGCAGTACTTC.

V and J are TRBV12-3 or TRBV12-4 and TRBJ2-1, with D perhaps TRBD2 (6 bases). The CDR3 is made up of 15 amino acids. Trimming took off 6 bases at V and 8 bases at J, with 20 bases between the two ends. Written as DNA, the CDR3 is TGTGCCAGCAGCCAACGGGACTTCTCCCACGATGAGCAGTTCTTC. Its protein is CASSQRDFSHDEQFF.

The chain couples TRBV6-1 to TRBJ2-1, with 8 nucleotides matching TRBD1. V shed 6 bases and J 3 bases; nucleotides not matched to a gene: 10. This CDR3 comprises 16 residues. CDR1 and CDR2 (germline): MNHNS, SASEGT. CDR3 bases: TGTGCCAGCAGCGTAGAAGGGACAGGACTCTACAATGAGCAGTTCTTC. This encodes CASSVEGTGLYNEQFF.

The table lists this clonotype with a few counts. The rearrangement joins TRBV27 to TRBJ2-5; perhaps TRBD1 as D (6 bases). The germline CDR1 and CDR2 sequences are MNHEY and SMNVEV (reference sequence). The V end lost 3 bases, the J end lost 3 bases, and 8 bases lay between the germline ends. The CDR3 loop spans 13 amino acids. CDR3 loop: CASSFRQEETQYF. In nucleotides, the CDR3 is TGTGCCAGCAGTTTTAGACAGGAAGAGACCCAGTACTTC.

This clonotype was picked up many times. J is TRBJ1-2 and V is TRBV28, with D hard to call. Trimming removed 9 bases from V and 5 bases from J, with 22 bases in between. Germline lookup yields CDR1 MDHEN and CDR2 SYDVKM. The CDR3 runs to 15 residues. The CDR3: CASRVGGSTTYGYTF. CDR3 nucleotide sequence: TGTGCCAGTCGGGTCGGTGGGTCTACTACGTATGGCTACACCTTC.

This clonotype has a count of ten or more. This chain links TRBV5-6 with TRBJ2-5; D gene unclear. CDR1 SGHDT and CDR2 YYEEEE come from the germline V gene. The germline V and J ends were trimmed by 1 base and 5 bases, with 9 bases remaining between them. CDR3 length equals 13 residues. The CDR3 DNA sequence: TGTGCCAGCAGCTTGACCAGTGTGGAGACCCAGTACTTC. Protein product: CASSLTSVETQYF.

This clonotype was seen a handful of times. Germline is not matched at one junction end, which may reflect a read error. The chain recombines TRBV19 with TRBJ1-1; tentative D call: TRBD1 (5 bases). CDR1 and CDR2 from the germline V gene are LNHDA and SQIVND (reference sequence). This CDR3 region has 14 residues. CDR3 nucleotide sequence: TGTGCCAGTAGTATAGGAGGGGAGCGCACTGAAGCTCTCTTT. This gives the protein CASSIGGERTEALF.

This clonotype turned up a few times. V is TRBV28 and J is TRBJ2-1; 11 bases are a match to TRBD2. Looked up from germline, CDR1 is MDHEN and CDR2 is SYDVKM. The CDR3 is 14 amino acids. The J segment lost 8 bases and the V segment lost 5 bases, leaving 5 bases of the junction unmatched. CDR3 bases: TGTGCCAGCAGTCCGACTAGCGGGAACGATGAGCAGTTCTTC. Protein sequence: CASSPTSGNDEQFF.

This clonotype was observed at least ten times. The rearrangement uses TRBV11-2 and TRBJ2-1; 7 nucleotides line up with TRBD2. J lost 8 bases, V lost 3 bases, and 4 bases had no gene match. The germline gives CDR1 SGHAT, CDR2 FQNNGV. The CDR3 length is 13 residues. CDR3 in DNA: TGTGCCAGCAGCTTGGGGGGGGTAGATGAGCAGTTCTTC. Protein: CASSLGGVDEQFF. The whole variable domain, remainder taken from reference TRBV11-2 and TRBJ2-1, is EAGVAQSPRYKIIEKRQSVAFWCNPISGHATLYWYQQILGQGPKLLIQFQNNGVVDDSQLPKDRFSAERLKGVDSTLKIQPAKLEDSAVYLCASSLGGVDEQFFGPGTRLTVL.

This clonotype was picked up one time. This chain connects TRBV3-1 to TRBJ2-5; TRBD2 agrees at 7 bases. Trimming took 3 bases from V and 4 from J; bases not matched to a gene: 14. CDR1 LGHDT and CDR2 YNNKEL come from the germline V gene (reference sequence). The CDR3 is 17 residues long. This CDR3 reads CASSHSFGGAGAETQYF. Here the CDR3 DNA reads TGTGCCAGCAGCCATTCTTTCGGAGGGGCGGGAGCAGAGACCCAGTACTTC.